A selection of T cell receptor beta chains follows, all from one sample in a study of blood T cell repertoires in COVID-19. Generated by immunoSEQ multiplex PCR, the TCRdb table keeps only in-frame clones and is missing some. The data show over 150,000 clones, with 80% seen just once and 3.4% held by the top ten. Specimen: PBMCs or T cells enriched from blood (not recorded which). Receptor source: a woman aged 60 to 75 who had recovered from COVID-19. Each CDR3 is given without its conserved first and last residue. Each record gives: V gene, CDR3 protein.

>TRBV19
ASSTQGAGAGELF
>TRBV2
ASTRDRLDTEAF
>TRBV19
ASKNRQGDSNQPQH
>TRBV6-6
ASSYETGISNSPLH
>TRBV2
ASKFPGQGTSPLH
>TRBV9
ASSVVDRANSPLH
>TRBV29-1
SSPGQGYYNEQF
>TRBV4-1
ASSQDLLGTDTQY
>TRBV11-3
ASSAFGTVGNTIY
>TRBV7-2
ASSFSGTGGEQY
>TRBV6-5
ASSLSGVPLH
>TRBV5-1
ASSGGQDYEQY
>TRBV3-1/TRBV3-2
ASSRGQGALDGYT
>TRBV6-5
ASSLRGGSIYGYT
>TRBV2
ASRTQAYGYT
>TRBV5-6
ASSLSVGLEQY
>TRBV15
ATSRAPDRAGDTQY